The 19 T cell receptor beta chains in this list originate from one sample, sequenced in a study of blood T cell repertoires in COVID-19. Method: immunoSEQ multiplex PCR; TCRdb's copy keeps in-frame clones and lacks some. The sample holds a few hundred thousand clones, roughly four fifths seen once. Specimen: peripheral blood. Source of these receptors: a man aged 30 to 39 who had recovered from COVID-19.

V and J are TRBV5-1 and TRBJ2-3; 7 nucleotides line up with TRBD2. Losses at the gene ends were 0 bases for V and 2 bases for J; bases not matched to a gene: 6. This CDR3 has 16 residues. Germline lookup yields CDR1 SGHRS and CDR2 YFSETQ. CDR3 coding DNA: TGCGCCAGCAGCTTGGGCGCCCGGGGGGTCACAGATACGCAGTATTTT. Translation: CASSLGARGVTDTQYF. The full variable domain, with the rest looked up from reference TRBV5-1 and TRBJ2-3, is KAGVTQTPRYLIKTRGQQVTLSCSPISGHRSVSWYQQTPGQGLQFLFEYFSETQRNKGNFPGRFSGRQFSNSRSEMNVSTLELGDSALYLCASSLGARGVTDTQYFGPGTRLTVL.

The gene calls are TRBV10-2 and TRBJ2-5, with a possible D match to TRBD2 (6 bases). This CDR3 is 15 amino acids long. Germline V gene lookup returns CDR1 WSHSY and CDR2 SAAADI. The germline V and J ends were trimmed by 6 bases and 5 bases, with 19 bases remaining between them. The CDR3, as DNA: TGCGCCAGCAGGGGGGGTTTCGGGGTAGTGGAGACCCAGTACTTC. This gives the protein CASRGGFGVVETQYF.

The chain links TRBV5-5 to TRBJ1-2; no reliable D call. Germline V gene data show CDR1 as SGHKS and CDR2 as YYEKEE (reference sequence). The CDR3 covers 14 residues. V lost 5 bases to trimming and J lost 8 bases, with 19 bases between them. CDR3 residues: CASRTMTKTGGYTF. DNA of the CDR3: TGTGCCAGCAGGACGATGACAAAAACTGGAGGCTACACCTTC.

The chain has TRBV5-8 and TRBJ1-2, with D unclear. V shed 4 bases and J shed 0 bases, with 10 bases lying between them. The CDR3 is 14 residues long. Germline-derived CDR1 and CDR2 are SGHTS and YDEGEE. This chain's CDR3 is CASSHNPSNYGYTF. The CDR3 bases are TGTGCCAGCAGCCACAACCCATCTAACTATGGCTACACCTTC. Filled out from reference TRBV5-8 and TRBJ1-2, the complete variable domain reads EAGVTQSPTHLIKTRGQQATLRCSPISGHTSVYWYQQALGLGLQFLLWYDEGEERNRGNFPPRFSGRQFPNYSSELNVNALELEDSALYLCASSHNPSNYGYTFGSGTRLTVV.

J is TRBJ2-2 and V is TRBV5-5; the D is unclear. The ends were cut back, 4 bases at V and 6 bases at J, with 10 bases in the middle. The germline V gene has CDR1 SGHKS and CDR2 YYEKEE (reference sequence). The CDR3 is 13 amino acids. For the CDR3, the DNA is TGTGCCAGCAGCACGCACGGGTCCGGGGAGCTGTTTTTT. Its protein is CASSTHGSGELFF.

The CDR3 DNA sequence: TGTGCCAGCAGCGTGACAGGGTCTGGAAACACCATATATTTT. This sequence encodes CASSVTGSGNTIYF. The rearrangement links TRBV6-5 to TRBJ1-3, with TRBD1 identical over 7 bases. The CDR3 is 14 residues long. Unmatched junction bases numbered 3, after V lost 6 bases and J lost 1 base. The V gene's germline CDR1 is MNHEY and CDR2 SVGAGI.

The chain carries TRBV2 and TRBJ1-1; D unresolved. The length of the CDR3 is 13 residues. Trimming stripped 5 bases from V and 1 base from J, with 8 bases between. CDR1 is SNHLY and CDR2 is FYNNEI in the germline V gene. The CDR3 DNA reads TGTGCCAGCAGTCCTGAGGGGAACACTGAAGCTTTCTTT. Protein product: CASSPEGNTEAFF.

The chain combines TRBV5-8 with TRBJ2-7, with a possible D match to TRBD1 (6 bases). Trimming pared 7 bases from V and 6 bases from J, leaving 17 bases between. The CDR3 contains 13 residues. From germline, CDR1 is SGHTS and CDR2 YDEGEE. CDR3 DNA: TGTGCCAGCCCAGGGGAGTTAGGGGGCGAGCAGTACTTC. Protein product: CASPGELGGEQYF.

The gene calls are TRBV4-1 and TRBJ1-2; D is perhaps TRBD1 (6 bases). Deletions cut 0 bases from V and 8 bases from J, with 13 bases between. The V gene's germline CDR1 is MGHRA and CDR2 YSYEKL. The CDR3 length is 14 residues. Here the CDR3 DNA reads TGCGCCAGCAGCCAAGATCGGGGGGCTGAGGGCTACACCTTC. Its protein is CASSQDRGAEGYTF.

This rearrangement joins TRBV5-4 to TRBJ1-2; D unclear. CDR1 SGHNT and CDR2 YYREEE come from the germline V gene (reference sequence). The CDR3 is 14 residues long. The V and J ends lost 1 base and 5 bases respectively, with 12 bases between them. The CDR3 nucleotides read TGTGCCAGCAGCTTGTTGCTCGGGTTATATGGCTACACCTTC. Residues: CASSLLLGLYGYTF.

This rearrangement joins TRBV18 to TRBJ1-3; D not resolved. The V gene's germline CDR1 is KGHSH and CDR2 LQKENI. This CDR3 comprises 16 residues. Trimming cost V 0 bases and J 1 base, with 10 bases left between them. CDR3 in amino acids: CASSPPSAGSGNTIYF. In DNA form, the CDR3 reads TGTGCCAGCTCACCACCGTCGGCGGGGTCTGGAAACACCATATATTTT.

The rearrangement links TRBV5-6 to TRBJ2-7; 7 bases match TRBD1. V trimming: 4 bases; J trimming: 5 bases; junction bases outside the gene matches: 12. The CDR3 covers 15 residues. From germline, CDR1 is SGHDT and CDR2 YYEEEE. This chain's CDR3 is CASSSDRVVLDEQYF. The CDR3 nucleotides read TGTGCCAGCAGCAGTGACAGGGTTGTGCTGGACGAGCAGTACTTC.

V is TRBV2 and J is TRBJ2-5; a weak D match, TRBD2 (6 bases). Germline V gene sequence: CDR1 SNHLY, CDR2 FYNNEI. The CDR3 has 16 amino acids. Trimming cost V 8 bases and J 3 bases, with 22 bases left between them. In nucleotides, the CDR3 is TGTGCCAGCGGAGGGCCCAAGACTAGTAAGGAAGAGACCCAGTACTTC. This gives the protein CASGGPKTSKEETQYF.

This clone was seen a single time. Other nucleotide sequences from this sample produce the same CDR3. V and J are TRBV11-2 and TRBJ2-5; 8 positions agree with TRBD2. This CDR3 comprises 14 residues. The V gene's germline CDR1 is SGHAT and CDR2 FQNNGV. After removal of 2 bases from V and 4 bases from J, the junction contained 3 bases not matched to a gene. CDR3 nucleotides: TGTGCCAGCAGCTTAAGCGGGGGTGCAGAGACCCAGTACTTC. Amino acids: CASSLSGGAETQYF.

The V and J genes are TRBV6-5 and TRBJ1-2; perhaps TRBD1 as D (6 bases). From germline, CDR1 is MNHEY and CDR2 SVGAGI. The CDR3 consists of 13 residues. Trimming stripped 4 bases from V and 4 bases from J, with 10 bases between. This CDR3 reads CASSLQGSYGYTF. CDR3 bases: TGTGCCAGCAGTTTACAGGGAAGCTATGGCTACACCTTC.

The chain combines TRBV15 with TRBJ1-1; possibly TRBD1 for D (5 bases). The CDR3 is 13 residues long. V was shortened by 5 bases and J by 2 bases, with 9 bases between the two germline ends. Germline lookup yields CDR1 LNHNV and CDR2 YYDKDF (reference sequence). In nucleotides, the CDR3 is TGTGCCACCAGCTCAAGGGGTAACACTGAAGCTTTCTTT. Translated, it gives CATSSRGNTEAFF.

The J gene is TRBJ1-1, the V gene TRBV6-5; D is unresolved. Trimming removed 8 bases at V and 7 bases at J, with 11 bases between. This CDR3 is 11 amino acids long. Per germline, CDR1 MNHEY and CDR2 SVGAGI. In DNA form, the CDR3 reads TGTGCCAGCGAGGCGCGCCGTGAAGCTTTCTTT. Its protein is CASEARREAFF.

The chain couples TRBV7-3 to TRBJ2-1; 10 bases fit TRBD2. V lost 3 bases to trimming and J lost 2 bases; unmatched junction nucleotides: 4. The CDR3 covers 16 residues. Germline lookup yields CDR1 SGHTA and CDR2 FQGTGA. The CDR3 coding sequence is TGTGCCAGCAGCTTGAACAGCGGGGGGGCCTACAATGAGCAGTTCTTC. Translation gives CASSLNSGGAYNEQFF. The full variable domain, rest sourced from reference TRBV7-3 and TRBJ2-1, is GAGVSQTPSNKVTEKGKYVELRCDPISGHTALYWYRQSLGQGPEFLIYFQGTGAADDSGLPNDRFFAVRPEGSVSTLKIQRTERGDSAVYLCASSLNSGGAYNEQFFGPGTRLTVL.

The chain combines TRBV4-1 with TRBJ2-4; 11 nucleotides align to TRBD2. Losses at the gene ends were 5 bases for V and 2 bases for J; bases not matched to a gene: 11. Germline-derived CDR1 and CDR2 are MGHRA and YSYEKL. There are 18 residues in the CDR3. The CDR3 loop reads CASSGVAGGIPTKNIQYF. In DNA, the CDR3 is TGCGCCAGCAGCGGAGTAGCGGGGGGGATACCCACCAAAAACATTCAGTACTTC.